This entry lists 16 T cell receptor beta chains sequenced from one sample in a study of Tregs in tolerant kidney transplant recipients. Related graft donors supplied nonmyeloablative bone marrow transplants, and mixed chimerism was transient. This table comes from immunoSEQ multiplex PCR, and its TCRdb copy is limited to in-frame clones, with some not included. This table lists tens of thousands of clones. The sequencing used CD4+ T cells from blood (PBMCs), collected 24 months after the transplant. Receptors originate from a human patient who received a combined kidney and bone marrow transplant. The graft donor may account for some of the T cells.

In the case of this clone: With the read ending 3 residues before the CDR3 end, the germline J gene is used to fill in that end. The rearrangement joins TRBV5-1 to TRBJ2-7; D unresolved. Germline CDR1 is SGHRS and CDR2 is YFSETQ. V lost 4 bases and J lost 3, with 14 bases in between. The CDR3 has 14 amino acids. Partial CDR3 DNA: TGCGCCAGCAGCATAACGCCGGTAGACTACGAG. Encoded protein: CASSITPVDYE. The whole CDR3 is CASSITPVDYEQYF.

CDR3 protein: CASSSTPGTANEKLFF. The sequenced part of the CDR3 DNA is TGCGCCAGCAGCTCAACACCCGGGACAGCTAATGAAAAA. The chain carries TRBV5-1 and TRBJ1-4, with TRBD1 matching 7 bases. The read finishes 3 residues shy of the CDR3 end, and the germline J gene is used to complete it. The CDR3 spans 16 residues. V dropped 3 bases and J dropped 3; count of bases not matched to a gene: 8. CDR1 and CDR2 from the germline V gene are SGHRS and YFSETQ. Looking up the rest from reference TRBV5-1 and TRBJ1-4 gives the full variable domain: KAGVTQTPRYLIKTRGQQVTLSCSPISGHRSVSWYQQTPGQGLQFLFEYFSETQRNKGNFPGRFSGRQFSNSRSEMNVSTLELGDSALYLCASSSTPGTANEKLFFGSGTQLSVL.

Comments on this clone: The CDR3 end falls 3 residues outside the read, so it is completed with the germline J gene. This chain joins TRBV5-1 and TRBJ2-5; 8 nucleotides match TRBD1. The V segment lost 1 base and the J segment 2 bases; nucleotides outside the gene matches: 4. Germline values: CDR1 SGHRS, CDR2 YFSETQ. This CDR3 comprises 15 residues. CDR3 residues: CASSLTGQGQETQYF. The part of the CDR3 DNA that was read is TGCGCCAGCAGCTTGACTGGACAGGGACAAGAGACC.

Concerning this clone: The read finishes 3 residues shy of the CDR3 end, and the germline J gene is used to complete it. V is TRBV5-1 and J is TRBJ2-5; TRBD2 agrees at 11 bases. This CDR3 spans 16 amino acids. CDR1 SGHRS and CDR2 YFSETQ come from the germline V gene. After removal of 4 bases from V and 4 bases from J, the junction contained 9 bases not matched to a gene. CDR3 DNA (partial): TGCGCCAGCAGCGCCTTGCTAGCGGGAGGCGGAGAGACC. This sequence encodes CASSALLAGGGET. The whole CDR3 protein is CASSALLAGGGETQYF.

In regard to this clone: The missing CDR3 end, 3 residues past where the read stops, is filled in from the germline J gene. This rearrangement joins TRBV28 to TRBJ2-3; 9 bases fit TRBD2. Germline V lookup: CDR1 MDHEN, CDR2 SYDVKM. Trimming took 2 bases from V and 2 from J; bases not matched to a gene: 5. CDR3 length equals 16 residues. CDR3 loop: CASSLILAGLTDTQYF. The sequenced part of the CDR3 DNA is TGTGCCAGCAGTTTAATCCTAGCGGGACTCACAGATACG. The full variable domain, in which reference TRBV28 and TRBJ2-3 provide the parts outside the CDR3, is DVKVTQSSRYLVKRTGEKVFLECVQDMDHENMFWYRQDPGLGLRLIYFSYDVKMKEKGDIPEGYSVSREKKERFSLILESASTNQTSMYLCASSLILAGLTDTQYFGPGTRLTVL.

In the case of this clone: The DNA ends 3 residues before the CDR3 does, and the rest of the CDR3 is filled in from the germline J gene. This rearrangement joins TRBV19 to TRBJ2-5; 9 bases map to TRBD2. This CDR3 is 15 amino acids long. The germline gives CDR1 LNHDA, CDR2 SQIVND (reference sequence). V dropped 4 bases and J dropped 5; count of bases not matched to a gene: 8. CDR3 protein: CASSTLAGTGETQYF. The sequenced part of the CDR3 DNA is TGTGCCAGTAGTACTCTAGCGGGAACTGGGGAGACC. Looking up the rest from reference TRBV19 and TRBJ2-5 gives the full variable domain: DGGITQSPKYLFRKEGQNVTLSCEQNLNHDAMYWYRQDPGQGLRLIYYSQIVNDFQKGDIAEGYSVSREKKESFPLTVTSAQKNPTAFYLCASSTLAGTGETQYFGPGTRLLVL.

This CDR3 is CASSLFEGWSGELFF. The CDR3 bases that were read are TGTGCCAGCAGCTTGTTCGAGGGGTGGTCCGGGGAG. This rearrangement joins TRBV5-5 to TRBJ2-2; D may correspond to TRBD1 or TRBD2 (5 bases each). The sequence runs out 3 residues before the end of the CDR3; the remainder is reconstructed from the germline J gene. CDR1 is SGHKS and CDR2 is YYEKEE in the germline V gene (reference sequence). V was cut by 1 base and J by 6 bases, with 13 bases left in between. This CDR3 is built from 15 residues.

Regarding this clone: The read terminates 3 residues ahead of where the CDR3 ends, so the germline J gene completes it. The V gene is TRBV2, the J gene TRBJ2-1; TRBD2 matches at 7 bases. The CDR3 consists of 16 residues. The V gene's germline CDR1 is SNHLY and CDR2 FYNNEI. The junction had 2 bases not matched to a gene; V was cut back by 0 bases and J by 0 bases. The CDR3 reads CASSEARGSSYNEQFF. The covered CDR3 bases are TGTGCCAGCAGTGAAGCGCGCGGGAGCTCCTACAATGAG.

Note on this clone: The CDR3 is cut off 3 residues early in the read; its end comes from the germline J gene. The V call is TRBV6-2 or TRBV6-3, the J call TRBJ1-5, with 8 bases aligning to TRBD1. The CDR3 consists of 14 residues. Germline V CDR1 and CDR2: MNHEY, SVGEGT. Trimming removed 5 bases from V and 5 bases from J; junction bases left unmatched: 5. CDR3 amino acids: CASSTGQGHQPQHF. CDR3 DNA (partial): TGTGCCAGCAGTACCGGACAGGGCCATCAGCCC.

Details on this clone: The read stops 3 residues short of the end of the CDR3; the missing end is completed from the germline J gene. The chain recombines TRBV5-1 with TRBJ2-6; D not resolved. Germline lookup yields CDR1 SGHRS and CDR2 YFSETQ. The V end lost 0 bases, the J end lost 0 bases, and 7 bases lay between the germline ends. The CDR3 length is 16 residues. CDR3 region: CASSLGGGSGANVLTF. Incomplete CDR3 DNA: TGCGCCAGCAGCTTGGGAGGTGGCTCTGGGGCCAACGTC.

Note on this clone: The CDR3 end falls 3 residues outside the read, so it is completed with the germline J gene. The chain recombines TRBV5-1 with TRBJ2-3, with TRBD1 identical over 7 bases. From germline, CDR1 is SGHRS and CDR2 YFSETQ. The CDR3 spans 16 residues. The junction had 11 bases not matched to a gene; V was cut back by 4 bases and J by 3 bases. The CDR3 here is CASSPGQEEWTDTQYF. Partial CDR3 DNA: TGCGCCAGCAGCCCAGGACAGGAGGAATGGACAGATACG. The full variable domain, in which reference TRBV5-1 and TRBJ2-3 provide the parts outside the CDR3, is KAGVTQTPRYLIKTRGQQVTLSCSPISGHRSVSWYQQTPGQGLQFLFEYFSETQRNKGNFPGRFSGRQFSNSRSEMNVSTLELGDSALYLCASSPGQEEWTDTQYFGPGTRLTVL.

On this clone itself: The CDR3 end is not reached by the read, which stops 3 residues before it; the germline J gene fills it in. The chain uses TRBV30 and TRBJ1-5; no reliable D call. The germline V gene has CDR1 GTSNPN and CDR2 SVGIG (reference sequence). V was pared by 2 bases and J by 2 bases, with 7 bases between. The CDR3 sequence is 13 residues long. CDR3 region: CAWSNGGNQPQHF. Incomplete CDR3 DNA: TGTGCCTGGAGTAACGGGGGCAATCAGCCC.

The CDR3 spells CAWRDRGAYYGYTF. The CDR3 bases that were read are TGTGCCTGGAGGGACAGGGGGGCATACTATGGC. The chain combines TRBV30 with TRBJ1-2; 10 bases are a match to TRBD1. The read terminates 3 residues before the CDR3 end, so the remaining end is supplied by the germline J gene. Germline trimming cut 3 bases from V and 3 bases from J; bases unmatched to any gene: 4. The CDR3 runs 14 residues. The germline V gene has CDR1 GTSNPN and CDR2 SVGIG (reference sequence).

Details on this clone: The read finishes 3 residues shy of the CDR3 end, and the germline J gene is used to complete it. The chain employs TRBV7-9 and TRBJ2-7, with 9 bases fitting TRBD1. The CDR3 consists of 13 residues. Per germline, CDR1 SEHNR and CDR2 FQNEAQ (reference sequence). The junction had 3 bases not matched to a gene; V was cut back by 5 bases and J by 4 bases. The sequenced CDR3 bases are TGTGCCAGCAGCATAGGACAGGGGTACGAG. As protein: CASSIGQGYE. The whole CDR3 reads CASSIGQGYEQYF.

Incomplete CDR3 DNA: TGTGCCAGTAGTATAACCCAGGTTGGTGTGAGCGAG. This translates into CASSITQVGVSE. The entire CDR3 protein reads CASSITQVGVSEQYF. This rearrangement joins TRBV19 to TRBJ2-7; no definite D call. The read gets to within 3 residues of the CDR3 end, and the germline J gene fills in the rest. Trimming pared 2 bases from V and 6 bases from J, leaving 17 bases between. Germline values: CDR1 LNHDA, CDR2 SQIVND (reference sequence). This CDR3 has 15 residues.

Notes on this clone: The sequenced fragment ends 3 residues before the CDR3 boundary, so the rest is inferred from the germline J gene. The V and J genes are TRBV12-3 or TRBV12-4 and TRBJ2-3, with TRBD1 matching over 10 bases. Germline trimming cut 5 bases from V and 1 base from J; bases unmatched to any gene: 3. The CDR3 totals 15 residues. CDR3 bases read: TGTGCCAGCAGTCCGGACAGGGGGGGCACAGATACG. This sequence encodes CASSPDRGGTDT. The CDR3 in full is CASSPDRGGTDTQYF.